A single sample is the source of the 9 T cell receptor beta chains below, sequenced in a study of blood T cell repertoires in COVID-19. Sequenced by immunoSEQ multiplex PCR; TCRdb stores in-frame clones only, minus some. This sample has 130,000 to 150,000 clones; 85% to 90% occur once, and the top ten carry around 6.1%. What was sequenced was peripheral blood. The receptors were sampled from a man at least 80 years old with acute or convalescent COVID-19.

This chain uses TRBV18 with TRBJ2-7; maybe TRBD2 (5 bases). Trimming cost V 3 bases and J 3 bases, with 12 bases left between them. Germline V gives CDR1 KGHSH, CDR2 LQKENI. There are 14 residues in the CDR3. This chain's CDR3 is CASSPGSQDYEQYF. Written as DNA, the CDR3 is TGTGCCAGCTCACCGGGGAGTCAGGACTACGAGCAGTACTTC.

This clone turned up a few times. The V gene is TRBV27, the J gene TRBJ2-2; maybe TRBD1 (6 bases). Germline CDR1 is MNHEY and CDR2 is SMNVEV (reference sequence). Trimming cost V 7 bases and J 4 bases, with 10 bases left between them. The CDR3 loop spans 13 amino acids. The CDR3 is CASTYRATGELFF. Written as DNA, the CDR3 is TGTGCCAGCACCTACAGGGCCACCGGGGAGCTGTTTTTT.

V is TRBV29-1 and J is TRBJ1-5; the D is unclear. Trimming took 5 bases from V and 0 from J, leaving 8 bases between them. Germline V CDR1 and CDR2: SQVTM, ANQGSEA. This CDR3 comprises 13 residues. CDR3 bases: TGCAGCGTTTCCGACAATAGCAATCAGCCCCAGCATTTT. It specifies CSVSDNSNQPQHF.

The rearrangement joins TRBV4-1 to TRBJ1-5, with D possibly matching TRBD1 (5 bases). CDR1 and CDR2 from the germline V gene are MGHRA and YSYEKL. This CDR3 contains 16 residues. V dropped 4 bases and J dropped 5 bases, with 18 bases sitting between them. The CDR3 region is CASSPRQNTGDQPQHF. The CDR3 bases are TGCGCCAGCAGCCCTCGACAGAACACGGGCGATCAGCCCCAGCATTTT.

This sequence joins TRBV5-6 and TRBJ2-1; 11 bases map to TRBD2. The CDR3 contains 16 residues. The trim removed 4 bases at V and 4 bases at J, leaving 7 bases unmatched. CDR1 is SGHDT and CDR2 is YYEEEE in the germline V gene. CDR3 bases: TGTGCCAGCAGCCCTAGACTAGCGGGACTATACAATGAGCAGTTCTTC. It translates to CASSPRLAGLYNEQFF.

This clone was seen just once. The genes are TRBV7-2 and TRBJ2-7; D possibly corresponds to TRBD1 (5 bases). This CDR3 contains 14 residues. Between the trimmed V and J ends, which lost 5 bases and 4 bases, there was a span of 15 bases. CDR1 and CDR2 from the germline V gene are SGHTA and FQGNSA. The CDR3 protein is CASSPPGFGYEQYF. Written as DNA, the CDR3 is TGTGCCAGCAGCCCGCCAGGGTTTGGTTACGAGCAGTACTTC.

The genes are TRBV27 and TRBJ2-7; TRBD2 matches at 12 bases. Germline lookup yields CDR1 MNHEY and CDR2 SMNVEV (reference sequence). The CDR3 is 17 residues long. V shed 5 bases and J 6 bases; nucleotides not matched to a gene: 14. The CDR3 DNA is TGTGCCAGCAGTCTAAAGACTAGCGGGAGAGGGGGGTTCGAGCAGTACTTC. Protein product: CASSLKTSGRGGFEQYF.

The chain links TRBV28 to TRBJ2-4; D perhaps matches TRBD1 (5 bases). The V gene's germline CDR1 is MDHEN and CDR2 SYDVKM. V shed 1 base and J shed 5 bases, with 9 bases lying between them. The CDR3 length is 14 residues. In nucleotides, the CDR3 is TGTGCCAGCAGTTTATCAGGGTTCGAAAACATTCAGTACTTC. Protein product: CASSLSGFENIQYF.

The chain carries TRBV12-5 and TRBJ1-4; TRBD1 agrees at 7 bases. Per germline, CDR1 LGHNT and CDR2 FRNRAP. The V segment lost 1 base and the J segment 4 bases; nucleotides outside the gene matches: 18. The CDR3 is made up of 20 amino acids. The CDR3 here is CASGLARSTGPAESNEKLFF. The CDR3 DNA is TGTGCTAGTGGTTTGGCTCGCTCGACAGGGCCGGCCGAAAGTAATGAAAAACTGTTTTTT.